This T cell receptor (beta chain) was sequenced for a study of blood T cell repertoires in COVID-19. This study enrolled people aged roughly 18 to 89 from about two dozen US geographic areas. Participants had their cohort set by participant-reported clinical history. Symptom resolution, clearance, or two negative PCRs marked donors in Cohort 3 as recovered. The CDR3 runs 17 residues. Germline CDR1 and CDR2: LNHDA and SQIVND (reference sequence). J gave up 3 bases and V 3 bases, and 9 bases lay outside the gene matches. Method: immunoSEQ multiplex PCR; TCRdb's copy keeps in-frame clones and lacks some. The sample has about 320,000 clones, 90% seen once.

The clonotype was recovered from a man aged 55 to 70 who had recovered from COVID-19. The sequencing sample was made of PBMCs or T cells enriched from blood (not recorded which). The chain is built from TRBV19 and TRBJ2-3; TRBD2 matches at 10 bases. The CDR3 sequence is CASSMSGTSGETDTQYF. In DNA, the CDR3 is TGTGCCAGTAGTATGTCGGGCACTAGCGGGGAAACAGATACGCAGTATTTT.